Listed below are T cell receptor beta chains from one sample, sequenced in a study of blood T cell repertoires in COVID-19. Measured with immunoSEQ multiplex PCR; TCRdb has only the in-frame clones, and not every one. The data contain 75,000 to 85,000 clones, approximately 88% of them singletons. The source material was peripheral blood. All receptors derive from a man aged 50-59 years with active COVID-19. CDR3s include the opening cysteine and the closing phenylalanine or tryptophan. A D gene is named only where the DNA matches it firmly. Size is omitted from some rows. Given values are once, few, many or a class for expanded clones.

CDR3 protein	CDR3 DNA	D gene	V gene	J gene	clone size
CASSLTGGTQGYTF	TGTGCCAGCAGCCTAACGGGGGGGACTCAAGGCTACACCTTC	-	TRBV27	TRBJ1-2	-
CASSGYGQEPVSGANVLTF	TGTGCCAGCAGTGGCTACGGACAGGAGCCTGTCTCTGGGGCCAACGTCCTGACTTTC	TRBD1	TRBV27	TRBJ2-6	-
CSVGQQPQHF	TGCAGTGTGGGACAGCAGCCCCAGCATTTT	TRBD1	TRBV20-1	TRBJ1-5	-
CASSRDSDSPLHF	TGTGCCAGCAGCCGGGACAGCGATTCACCCCTCCACTTT	TRBD1	TRBV6-5	TRBJ1-6	-
CASSFGSNAGELFF	TGTGCCAGCAGCTTCGGGAGCAATGCCGGGGAGCTGTTTTTT	-	TRBV5-6	TRBJ2-2	-
CASSSLGGMSGELFF	TGTGCCAGCAGCTCCCTCGGGGGAATGTCTGGGGAGCTGTTTTTT	-	TRBV7-9	TRBJ2-2	-
CASREVGGAEDTQYF	TGTGCCAGCAGAGAGGTCGGGGGGGCCGAGGATACGCAGTATTTT	TRBD2	TRBV2	TRBJ2-3	-
CASSPGQGANYGYTF	TGTGCCAGCAGCCCAGGACAGGGGGCTAACTATGGCTACACCTTC	TRBD1	TRBV7-2	TRBJ1-2	-
CALSRGAMNTEAFF	TGTGCCTTGAGCCGGGGGGCCATGAACACTGAAGCTTTCTTT	-	TRBV18	TRBJ1-1	-
CASSQGGGSYNEQFF	TGCGCCAGCAGCCAAGGCGGAGGCTCCTACAATGAGCAGTTCTTC	-	TRBV4-1	TRBJ2-1	-
CASSYLLGSGRKETQYF	TGTGCCAGCAGTTACTTACTCGGGAGCGGCAGAAAAGAGACCCAGTACTTC	-	TRBV6-2/TRBV6-3	TRBJ2-5	-
CASSPTGDLSYEQYF	TGTGCCAGCTCACCCACAGGGGACCTCTCCTACGAGCAGTACTTC	TRBD1	TRBV18	TRBJ2-7	-
CASSKEDHVSYNEQFF	TGTGCCAGCAGCAAGGAGGACCACGTCTCCTACAATGAGCAGTTCTTC	-	TRBV9	TRBJ2-1	-
CASSQDLGGKLLF	TGCGCCAGCAGCCAAGATCTTGGAGGGAAGCTGCTTTTT	-	TRBV4-3	TRBJ1-4	-
CASSGGRRGLETQYF	TGCGCCAGCAGCGGCGGGCGGAGGGGGCTGGAGACCCAGTACTTC	-	TRBV5-1	TRBJ2-5	-
CASSLHLDSYNEQFF	TGCGCCAGCAGCCTACACCTAGACTCCTACAATGAGCAGTTCTTC	-	TRBV4-3	TRBJ2-1	-
CASSVVGEGAEQYF	TGTGCCAGCAGCGTAGTAGGGGAAGGCGCCGAGCAGTACTTC	-	TRBV9	TRBJ2-7	-
CASSDGRYGYTF	TGTGCCAGCAGTGATGGGAGGTATGGCTACACCTTC	-	TRBV25-1	TRBJ1-2	-
CASSVQGTEAFF	TGTGCCAGCAGCGTACAGGGCACTGAAGCTTTCTTT	-	TRBV9	TRBJ1-1	-
CASSYSHRGESYEQYF	TGTGCCAGCAGTTACTCCCACAGGGGCGAATCCTACGAGCAGTACTTC	TRBD1	TRBV6-2/TRBV6-3	TRBJ2-7	-
CASSLKILNEKLFF	TGTGCCAGTAGTTTGAAGATACTTAATGAAAAACTGTTTTTT	-	TRBV19	TRBJ1-4	-
CASSLRTGVFYGYTF	TGTGCCAGCAGCCTCCGGACAGGCGTTTTCTATGGCTACACCTTC	TRBD1	TRBV7-2	TRBJ1-2	-
CASSQGGQGWDTEAFF	TGCGCCAGCAGCCAAGGCGGACAGGGTTGGGACACTGAAGCTTTCTTT	TRBD1	TRBV4-3	TRBJ1-1	-
CASSQVRLWDTAPSGANVLTF	TGCGCCAGCAGCCAAGTTAGGCTTTGGGACACAGCTCCCTCTGGGGCCAACGTCCTGACTTTC	-	TRBV4-3	TRBJ2-6	-
CASSPRTSGGTYEQYF	TGTGCCAGCTCACCACGGACTAGCGGGGGGACCTACGAGCAGTACTTC	TRBD2	TRBV18	TRBJ2-7	-
CARSHYCWDFSRTDTQYF	TGTGCCAGAAGCCACTACTGCTGGGACTTTTCACGGACGGATACGCAGTATTTT	-	TRBV5-3	TRBJ2-3	-
CASSSGTSGSTDTQYF	TGCGCCAGCAGCTCCGGGACTAGCGGGAGCACAGATACGCAGTATTTT	TRBD2	TRBV5-1	TRBJ2-3	once
CAWKLSTGFGELFF	TGTGCCTGGAAGTTATCCACAGGGTTCGGGGAGCTGTTTTTT	-	TRBV30	TRBJ2-2	few
CASSQAGQGGYGYTF	TGTGCCAGCAGCCAAGCCGGGCAGGGAGGGTATGGCTACACCTTC	-	TRBV3-1/TRBV3-2	TRBJ1-2	-
CAAQQGPREQYF	TGTGCCGCTCAACAGGGGCCTCGAGAGCAGTACTTC	TRBD1	TRBV28	TRBJ2-7	-
CASSHAGQKNQPQHF	TGTGCCAGCAGCCACGCGGGGCAGAAAAATCAGCCCCAGCATTTT	-	TRBV5-6	TRBJ1-5	-
CASSGLAGDNGELFF	TGCGCCAGCAGCGGACTAGCGGGAGACAACGGGGAGCTGTTTTTT	TRBD2	TRBV5-1	TRBJ2-2	-
CASSPGPGTGAETQYF	TGTGCCAGCAGCCCAGGGCCCGGGACAGGTGCAGAGACCCAGTACTTC	TRBD1	TRBV7-6	TRBJ2-5	-
CASRVAGGRWTEAFF	TGTGCCAGCAGGGTCGCAGGGGGCCGATGGACTGAAGCTTTCTTT	TRBD1	TRBV28	TRBJ1-1	-
CASSYSRGAGLGGELFF	TGTGCCAGCTCCTACTCCCGGGGGGCCGGTTTAGGCGGGGAGCTGTTTTTT	-	TRBV5-5	TRBJ2-2	-
CASSRKGLAGGNEQFF	TGCGCCAGCAGCCGAAAGGGACTAGCGGGAGGGAATGAGCAGTTCTTC	TRBD2	TRBV4-3	TRBJ2-1	-
CASTPGVVTEAFF	TGTGCCAGCACCCCGGGGGTTGTCACTGAAGCTTTCTTT	-	TRBV7-9	TRBJ1-1	few
CAWSPTGGTEAFF	TGTGCCTGGAGTCCGACCGGGGGGACTGAAGCTTTCTTT	-	TRBV30	TRBJ1-1	-
CASTVHSYEQYF	TGTGCTTCGACAGTGCACTCCTACGAGCAGTACTTC	-	TRBV28	TRBJ2-7	few
CASSFQGAGNGYTF	TGTGCCAGCAGTTTCCAGGGGGCAGGCAATGGCTACACCTTC	TRBD1	TRBV6-6	TRBJ1-2	-
CASSLDGGTVAREQYF	TGTGCCAGCAGCTTAGATGGAGGGACGGTGGCCCGCGAGCAGTACTTC	-	TRBV7-9	TRBJ2-7	-
CASSLGAGGGDGYTF	TGCGCCAGCAGCCTTGGGGCAGGGGGTGGAGATGGCTACACCTTC	TRBD1	TRBV4-3	TRBJ1-2	-